This T cell receptor beta chain was documented in a study of blood T cells in healthy people across ages. Germline V gene lookup returns CDR1 MNHEY and CDR2 SVGAGI. This CDR3 has 14 amino acids. The V end lost 5 bases, the J end lost 4 bases, and 14 bases lay between the germline ends. The study's findings and limits: Possibly confounding the expanded clonotype changes was the fact that donor CMV status was unknown. Diversity was higher, and naive CD4+ cells more numerous, in long-lived donors than in aged donors. Naive T cell percentage and TCR beta diversity correlated strongly.

It was with a sample-barcoded 5' primer and a J-beta primer mix that a second PCR of roughly 7 to 12 cycles was run. All samples gave at least 3 million CDR3-containing paired-end reads. TCRdb re-called the 5' RACE reads through MiXCR, storing one row per CDR3 protein. The data hold around 1,900,000 distinct CDR3 sequences, with 30% to 40% observed a single time. This clonotype has just a few counts. The antigen is unknown. As the CDR3 is not closed by the conserved phenylalanine or tryptophan, this likely results from a read error. Sample: blood. The source of this sequence is a human donor in good health. The chain joins TRBV6-5 to TRBJ1-2, with D possibly matching TRBD1 (5 bases). CDR3 amino acids: CASSSLGASYGYTC. The CDR3, as DNA: TGTGCCAGCAGTAGCCTAGGGGCTTCCTATGGCTACACCTGC.